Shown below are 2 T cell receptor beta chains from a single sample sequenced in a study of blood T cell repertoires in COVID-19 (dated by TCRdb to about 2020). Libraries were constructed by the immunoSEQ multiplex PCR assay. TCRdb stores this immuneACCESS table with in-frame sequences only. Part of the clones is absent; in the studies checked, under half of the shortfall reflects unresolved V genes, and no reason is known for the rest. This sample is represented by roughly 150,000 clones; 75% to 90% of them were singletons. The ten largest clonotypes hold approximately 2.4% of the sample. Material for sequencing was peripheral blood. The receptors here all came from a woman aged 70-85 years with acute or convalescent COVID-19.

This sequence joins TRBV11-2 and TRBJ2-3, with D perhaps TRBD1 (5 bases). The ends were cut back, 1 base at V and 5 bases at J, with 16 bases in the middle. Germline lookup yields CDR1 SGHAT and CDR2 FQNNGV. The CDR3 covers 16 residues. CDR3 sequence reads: CASSLAAGPVGDTQYF. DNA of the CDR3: TGTGCCAGCAGCTTAGCGGCAGGGCCGGTAGGAGATACGCAGTATTTT.

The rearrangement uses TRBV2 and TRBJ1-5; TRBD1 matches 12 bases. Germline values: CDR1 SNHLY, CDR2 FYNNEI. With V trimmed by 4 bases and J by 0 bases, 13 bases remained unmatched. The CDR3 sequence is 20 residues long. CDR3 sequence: CASSVPSGTGGSFSNQPQHF. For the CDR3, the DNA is TGTGCCAGCAGTGTCCCCTCCGGGACAGGGGGCTCATTTAGCAATCAGCCCCAGCATTTT.